A single sample gave rise to the 17 T cell receptor beta chains below, sequenced in a study of beta chain features in type 1 diabetes. Every isolated RNA sample was fully reverse transcribed, so sequencing captured expressed TCRB transcripts. Using immunoSEQ multiplex PCR, the repertoire was profiled, and TCRdb retains in-frame clones only, with some absent. This table has over 350,000 clones, more than 12% appearing once. The material sequenced was naive CD4+ T cells from blood. These receptors were obtained from a woman between 18 and 29 years old in good health.

The V and J genes are TRBV18 and TRBJ2-5, with D possibly TRBD1 on 6 matching bases. V gave up 5 bases and J gave up 5 bases, with 24 bases separating them. In germline, CDR1 is KGHSH, CDR2 LQKENI. This CDR3 contains 17 residues. DNA of the CDR3: TGTGCCAGCTCAGCCTATCCACAGGGTCGAGTAGGGGAGACCCAGTACTTC. This codes for CASSAYPQGRVGETQYF.

The chain carries TRBV5-1 and TRBJ2-6; D is possibly TRBD2 (5 bases). Germline CDR1 reads SGHRS; CDR2 reads YFSETQ. CDR3 length: 17 residues. V was cut by 5 bases and J by 0 bases, with 15 bases left in between. The CDR3 nucleotides read TGCGCCAGCAGTAAGAGGGCGACCGACTCTGGGGCCAACGTCCTGACTTTC. Residues: CASSKRATDSGANVLTF. The whole variable domain, filled in from reference TRBV5-1 and TRBJ2-6, reads KAGVTQTPRYLIKTRGQQVTLSCSPISGHRSVSWYQQTPGQGLQFLFEYFSETQRNKGNFPGRFSGRQFSNSRSEMNVSTLELGDSALYLCASSKRATDSGANVLTFGAGSRLTVL.

This clone was counted a few times. The J gene is TRBJ2-7, the V gene TRBV30; no clear D. Per the germline V gene, CDR1 is GTSNPN and CDR2 is SVGIG (reference sequence). The ends were cut back, 2 bases at V and 12 bases at J, with 11 bases in the middle. The CDR3 runs 10 residues. The DNA of the CDR3 is TGTGCCTGGAGTACCTCTGAGGTGTACTTC. Amino acids: CAWSTSEVYF.

This clone was picked up a small number of times. The chain couples TRBV4-3 to TRBJ2-3; 9 bases align to TRBD1. Per the germline V gene, CDR1 is LGHNA and CDR2 is YSLEER. The CDR3 contains 18 residues. Losses at the gene ends were 1 base for V and 7 bases for J; bases not matched to a gene: 15. The CDR3 is CASSQGGHRTGVGHTQYF. CDR3 nucleotides: TGCGCCAGCAGCCAAGGGGGTCATAGGACAGGGGTTGGGCATACGCAGTATTTT.

The table lists this clone with a few counts. The chain recombines TRBV5-1 with TRBJ2-2, with D uncertain. Trimming stripped 4 bases from V and 4 bases from J, with 8 bases between. The CDR3 runs 13 residues. In germline, CDR1 is SGHRS, CDR2 YFSETQ. The CDR3 reads CASSKPVTGELFF. DNA of the CDR3: TGCGCCAGCAGCAAACCGGTCACCGGGGAGCTGTTTTTT.

The chain recombines TRBV5-6 with TRBJ1-1; D is undetermined. Trimming shortened V by 1 base and J by 7 bases, and 8 bases separated the two germline ends. This CDR3 is 12 amino acids long. Germline values: CDR1 SGHDT, CDR2 YYEEEE. CDR3 protein: CASSLSGLEAFF. CDR3 bases: TGTGCCAGCAGCTTGTCAGGCCTTGAAGCTTTCTTT.

The J gene is TRBJ2-7, the V gene TRBV29-1; D is possibly TRBD2 (7 bases). The CDR3 contains 13 residues. Deletions cut 8 bases from V and 5 bases from J, with 19 bases between. Germline V CDR1 and CDR2: SQVTM, ANQGSEA. The CDR3 region has the DNA TGCAGCATAGAGAGGGGGGGTGGCGACGAGCAGTACTTC. Amino acids: CSIERGGGDEQYF.

The V call is TRBV9, the J call TRBJ2-2; D unresolved. In germline, CDR1 is SGDLS, CDR2 YYNGEE. Deletions cut 0 bases from V and 7 bases from J, with 10 bases between. This CDR3 is built from 14 residues. CDR3 in amino acids: CASSVVGLGGELFF. The DNA of the CDR3 is TGTGCCAGCAGCGTAGTCGGGTTGGGCGGGGAGCTGTTTTTT.

In this sample, this clone turned up a few times. This sequence joins TRBV29-1 and TRBJ2-7; TRBD1 matches at 9 bases. From germline, CDR1 is SQVTM and CDR2 ANQGSEA. The ends lost 6 bases at V and 5 bases at J; junction bases unmatched: 8. CDR3 length equals 13 residues. The DNA of the CDR3 is TGCAGCGTCCTCCGGGACAGGGACCACGAGCAGTACTTC. This translates into CSVLRDRDHEQYF.

This clone was seen a handful of times. V gene TRBV29-1 combines with J gene TRBJ2-2, with D possibly being TRBD2 (5 bases). Germline assignment: CDR1 SQVTM and CDR2 ANQGSEA. The V gene lost 6 bases and the J gene lost 4 bases, with 21 bases spanning the gap. The CDR3 runs to 16 residues. CDR3 residues: CSVIRGPGRTTGELFF. The CDR3 DNA sequence: TGCAGCGTCATCCGAGGGCCAGGTCGGACCACCGGGGAGCTGTTTTTT.

The chain recombines TRBV5-1 with TRBJ2-5, with TRBD2 identical over 9 bases. The germline CDR1 and CDR2 sequences are SGHRS and YFSETQ. V shed 4 bases and J 1 base; nucleotides not matched to a gene: 8. There are 16 residues in the CDR3. This CDR3 reads CASSPPLAGLQETQYF. CDR3 nucleotides: TGCGCCAGCAGCCCTCCTCTAGCGGGGCTCCAAGAGACCCAGTACTTC. Full variable domain (remainder filled in from reference TRBV5-1 and TRBJ2-5): KAGVTQTPRYLIKTRGQQVTLSCSPISGHRSVSWYQQTPGQGLQFLFEYFSETQRNKGNFPGRFSGRQFSNSRSEMNVSTLELGDSALYLCASSPPLAGLQETQYFGPGTRLLVL.

The chain recombines TRBV18 with TRBJ2-3, with TRBD1 as a possible D gene (5 bases). V lost 3 bases to trimming and J lost 2 bases, with 9 bases between them. Germline CDR1 KGHSH, CDR2 LQKENI. The CDR3 runs to 14 residues. CDR3 protein: CASSPSQVTDTQYF. CDR3 DNA: TGTGCCAGCTCACCGTCACAGGTCACAGATACGCAGTATTTT. The full variable domain, with the rest looked up from reference TRBV18 and TRBJ2-3, is NAGVMQNPRHLVRRRGQEARLRCSPMKGHSHVYWYRQLPEEGLKFMVYLQKENIIDESGMPKERFSAEFPKEGPSILRIQQVVRGDSAAYFCASSPSQVTDTQYFGPGTRLTVL.

The chain employs TRBV7-9 and TRBJ2-1; 8 bases line up with TRBD1. The CDR3 contains 15 residues. Germline V gives CDR1 SEHNR, CDR2 FQNEAQ (reference sequence). With V trimmed by 4 bases and J by 8 bases, 10 bases remained unmatched. DNA of the CDR3: TGTGCCAGCAGCTCCTCAGGGGGCCTAGACGATGAGCAGTTCTTC. Translation gives CASSSSGGLDDEQFF.

The chain recombines TRBV28 with TRBJ2-6; D remains unclear. Germline CDR1 and CDR2: MDHEN and SYDVKM. The CDR3 length is 17 residues. The germline V and J ends were trimmed by 4 bases and 0 bases, with 13 bases remaining between them. CDR3 protein: CASSSQDRFSGANVLTF. The CDR3 DNA follows: TGTGCCAGCAGTTCCCAGGATCGATTCTCTGGGGCCAACGTCCTGACTTTC.

This chain uses TRBV13 with TRBJ2-1, with D possibly TRBD2 on 5 matching bases. Germline CDR1 is PRHDT and CDR2 is FYEKMQ (reference sequence). This CDR3 has 15 residues. V was trimmed by 4 bases and J by 3 bases, leaving 13 bases between them. CDR3 bases: TGTGCCAGCAGCTCATCTATCCGGGACTACAATGAGCAGTTCTTC. Protein product: CASSSSIRDYNEQFF.

In its sample, this clone was seen a few times. The V and J genes are TRBV27 and TRBJ2-1, with a possible D match to TRBD1 (6 bases). CDR3 length equals 15 residues. Between the trimmed V and J ends, which lost 3 bases and 10 bases, there was a span of 19 bases. Looked up from germline, CDR1 is MNHEY and CDR2 is SMNVEV (reference sequence). This CDR3 is CASSFGIPGTLEQFF. The CDR3 DNA is TGTGCCAGCAGTTTCGGGATCCCCGGGACACTCGAGCAGTTCTTC.

This clone was seen only a few times. The chain couples TRBV6-6 to TRBJ1-5; D is uncertain. This CDR3 has 15 residues. Trimming took off 4 bases at V and 0 bases at J, with 10 bases between the two ends. Germline loops: CDR1 MNHNY, CDR2 SVGAGI (reference sequence). The CDR3 is CASSLHTNSNQPQHF. CDR3 in DNA: TGTGCCAGCAGTTTACACACCAATAGCAATCAGCCCCAGCATTTT.